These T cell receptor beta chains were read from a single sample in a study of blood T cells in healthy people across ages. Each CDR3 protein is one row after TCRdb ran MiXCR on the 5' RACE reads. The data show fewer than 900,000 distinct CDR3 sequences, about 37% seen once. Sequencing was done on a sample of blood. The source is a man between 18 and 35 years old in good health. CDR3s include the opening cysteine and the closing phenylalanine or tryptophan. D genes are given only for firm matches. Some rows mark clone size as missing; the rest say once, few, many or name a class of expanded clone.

CASSVSGGSWETQYF,TGTGCCAGCAGTGTTAGCGGGGGGTCTTGGGAGACCCAGTACTTC,15,TRBV12-3/TRBV12-4,TRBD2,-,TRBJ2-5
CASSLGGFTDTQYF,TGTGCCAGCAGCTTAGGGGGTTTCACAGATACGCAGTATTTT,14,TRBV12-3/TRBV12-4,-,many,TRBJ2-3
CSVGDAIGYTF,TGCAGCGTTGGTGACGCTATTGGCTACACCTTC,11,TRBV29-1,-,-,TRBJ1-2
CASSYSDRVSSYNEQFF,TGCGCCAGCAGCTACTCGGACAGGGTGAGCTCCTACAATGAGCAGTTCTTC,17,TRBV4-1,TRBD1,-,TRBJ2-1
CASSLDGQRKTQYF,TGCGCCAGCAGCTTGGATGGACAGAGGAAGACCCAGTACTTC,14,TRBV5-1,-,-,TRBJ2-5
CSAHSDTQNTGELFF,TGCAGTGCCCACTCAGACACGCAGAACACCGGGGAGCTGTTTTTT,15,TRBV20-1,-,few,TRBJ2-2
CSARDYSAGGYNEQYF,TGCAGTGCTAGAGATTATTCGGCGGGGGGCTACAATGAGCAGTACTTC,16,TRBV20-1,TRBD2,-,TRBJ2-4
CASSLGQNHGYTF,TGTGCCAGCAGCCTGGGACAGAACCATGGCTACACCTTC,13,TRBV12-3/TRBV12-4,TRBD1,few,TRBJ1-2
CSARGGRPPEAFF,TGCAGTGCTAGAGGCGGCCGGCCACCTGAAGCTTTCTTT,13,TRBV20-1,-,-,TRBJ1-1
CASSTRGRTSGGQSSTDTQYF,TGTGCCAGCAGCACGAGGGGACGGACTAGCGGGGGCCAATCTAGCACAGATACGCAGTATTTT,21,TRBV9,TRBD2,-,TRBJ2-3
CASSDPDIYYGYTF,TGTGCCAGCAGTGACCCAGACATTTATTATGGCTACACCTTC,14,TRBV25-1,-,few,TRBJ1-2
CASSRGQGYGYTF,TGTGCCAGCAGCCGAGGACAGGGCTATGGCTACACCTTC,13,TRBV28,TRBD1,many,TRBJ1-2
CASSQGGDGEQYF,TGTGCCAGCAGCCAAGGGGGTGATGGCGAGCAGTACTTC,13,TRBV4-2,-,-,TRBJ2-7
CSARDLSGPRHGQFF,TGCAGTGCTAGAGATCTCAGCGGGCCCCGCCATGGGCAGTTCTTC,15,TRBV20-1,-,few,TRBJ2-1
CSASPRTGPTDTQYF,TGCAGCGCTTCTCCTCGGACAGGGCCCACAGATACGCAGTATTTT,15,TRBV29-1,TRBD1,once,TRBJ2-3
CASSQELSTETQYF,TGTGCCAGCAGCCAAGAGCTCAGTACAGAGACCCAGTACTTC,14,TRBV4-2,-,-,TRBJ2-5
CASSMQGSTEAFF,TGCGCCAGCAGCATGCAGGGGTCCACTGAAGCTTTCTTT,13,TRBV5-1,-,few,TRBJ1-1
CASSLSSSGAQAGYTF,TGTGCCAGCAGTTTATCGAGTTCCGGAGCCCAAGCTGGCTACACCTTC,16,TRBV27,-,-,TRBJ1-2
CASSLSLETQYF,TGCGCCAGCAGCTTGTCGTTAGAGACCCAGTACTTC,12,TRBV5-1,-,many,TRBJ2-5
CASTGPGREQYF,TGTGCCTCCACGGGACCGGGGCGCGAGCAGTACTTC,12,TRBV30,-,-,TRBJ2-7
CASSPSFGSYQPQHF,TGTGCCAGCAGCCCATCCTTCGGCTCCTATCAGCCCCAGCATTTT,15,TRBV5-6,-,-,TRBJ1-5
CASSRSDSMDTQYF,TGTGCCAGCAGTCGTAGCGATTCTATGGATACGCAGTATTTT,14,TRBV12-3/TRBV12-4,-,many,TRBJ2-3
CASSLTGGRNEQFF,TGCGCCAGCAGCTTGACAGGGGGCCGCAATGAGCAGTTCTTC,14,TRBV5-1,TRBD1,few,TRBJ2-1
CSAPILAGGRVQYF,TGCAGTGCGCCCATACTAGCGGGGGGGAGGGTTCAGTACTTC,14,TRBV20-1,TRBD2,few,TRBJ2-4
CATSRDGRGQNIQYF,TGTGCCACCAGCAGAGATGGGCGGGGGCAAAACATTCAGTACTTC,15,TRBV15,-,few,TRBJ2-4
CASIRTGRGDTQYF,TGTGCCAGCATTAGGACAGGAAGAGGAGATACGCAGTATTTT,14,TRBV25-1,TRBD1,-,TRBJ2-3
CATGQGDDEQYF,TGTGCCACCGGACAGGGGGACGACGAGCAGTACTTC,12,TRBV10-3,TRBD1,-,TRBJ2-7
CSARQGGWGQPQHF,TGCAGTGCTAGACAGGGGGGCTGGGGTCAGCCCCAGCATTTT,14,TRBV20-1,TRBD1,few,TRBJ1-5
CSAPTRDIYNEQYF,TGCAGTGCTCCAACTAGAGACATTTACAATGAGCAGTACTTC,14,TRBV20-1,-,few,TRBJ2-7
CSAHSGTVSYEQYF,TGCAGTGCTCATTCCGGGACAGTCTCCTACGAGCAGTACTTC,14,TRBV20-1,TRBD1,few,TRBJ2-7
CASCYLGSYNSPLHF,TGTGCCAGCTGTTATCTCGGTTCCTATAATTCACCCCTCCACTTT,15,TRBV12-3/TRBV12-4,-,-,TRBJ1-6
CASSLVLAGGYNEQFF,TGCGCCAGCAGCTTGGTACTAGCGGGGGGGTACAATGAGCAGTTCTTC,16,TRBV5-1,TRBD2,few,TRBJ2-1
CASSLDGSGVRNEQFF,TGTGCCAGCAGCTTAGACGGGAGCGGTGTGCGGAATGAGCAGTTCTTC,16,TRBV7-3,-,few,TRBJ2-1
CASCGASTDTQYF,TGTGCCAGCTGCGGGGCGTCCACAGATACGCAGTATTTT,13,TRBV12-3/TRBV12-4,-,many,TRBJ2-3
CASSEDFGRGGYNEQFF,TGTGCCAGCAGTGAAGACTTTGGGCGGGGGGGATACAATGAGCAGTTCTTC,17,TRBV2,TRBD2,few,TRBJ2-1
CASSPLGTSGGQDEQFF,TGTGCCAGCTCACCCCTCGGGACTAGCGGGGGGCAAGATGAGCAGTTCTTC,17,TRBV18,TRBD2,-,TRBJ2-1
CASSSLQAREAFF,TGTGCCAGCAGCAGCTTACAAGCGCGTGAAGCTTTCTTT,13,TRBV2,-,-,TRBJ1-1
CAWSGDSSSYEQYF,TGTGCCTGGAGTGGGGACAGTAGCTCCTACGAGCAGTACTTC,14,TRBV30,TRBD1,few,TRBJ2-7
CASSSLAAPQETQYF,TGTGCCAGCAGCTCCCTAGCGGCCCCCCAAGAGACCCAGTACTTC,15,TRBV7-6,TRBD2,-,TRBJ2-5
CSTAGGDEKLFF,TGCAGTACAGCCGGGGGAGACGAAAAACTGTTTTTT,12,TRBV20-1,-,-,TRBJ1-4
CACVETGYTEAFF,TGTGCCTGCGTCGAGACAGGGTACACTGAAGCTTTCTTT,13,TRBV12-3/TRBV12-4,TRBD1,-,TRBJ1-1
CASSQPGLIDEQYF,TGTGCCAGCAGCCAACCCGGGCTAATCGATGAGCAGTACTTC,14,TRBV7-2,-,-,TRBJ2-5